What follows are 12 T cell receptor beta chains derived from one specimen sequenced in a study of shared clonotypes between healthy human individuals. TCRdb's table, derived via immunoSEQ multiplex PCR, lists solely in-frame clones and lacks some. The sample holds 950,000 to 1,100,000 clones, more than 65% seen once. Specimen: memory CD4+ T cells sorted from blood. As to subset: CD45RA-negative fraction. The receptors come from a man younger than 30 in good health.

The V call is TRBV29-1, the J call TRBJ1-5; D uncertain. Germline V gives CDR1 SQVTM, CDR2 ANQGSEA. Trimming stripped 4 bases from V and 4 bases from J, with 8 bases between. This CDR3 region has 12 residues. CDR3 nucleotide sequence: TGCAGCGTTGTACAAGGGAATCAGCCCCAGCATTTT. Translation: CSVVQGNQPQHF.

The chain recombines TRBV10-3 with TRBJ2-5; either TRBD1 or TRBD2 may supply D (6 bases each). CDR1 and CDR2 (germline): ENHRY, SYGVKD. Trimming shortened V by 5 bases and J by 1 base, and 8 bases separated the two germline ends. There are 13 residues in the CDR3. CDR3 nucleotides: TGTGCCATCAGTAGGGGGGCCCAAGAGACCCAGTACTTC. Translating it yields CAISRGAQETQYF.

CDR3 sequence (DNA): TGTGCCACCAGCAGATCCTCGGGGGGTCGAAGCACAGATACGCAGTATTTT. It is translated as CATSRSSGGRSTDTQYF. The chain couples TRBV15 to TRBJ2-3, with 7 bases fitting TRBD2. In germline, CDR1 is LNHNV, CDR2 YYDKDF (reference sequence). V shed 2 bases, J shed 0 bases, and the junction held 8 bases outside the gene matches. The CDR3 is 17 residues long.

Only one count was recorded for this clone. The V call is TRBV7-9, the J call TRBJ2-7; 8 bases map to TRBD1. The CDR3 is 15 residues long. Germline V gene lookup returns CDR1 SEHNR and CDR2 FQNEAQ (reference sequence). Losses at the gene ends were 5 bases for V and 6 bases for J; bases not matched to a gene: 12. The CDR3 loop is CASSPGGGGAREQYF. In DNA form, the CDR3 reads TGTGCCAGCAGCCCAGGGGGCGGAGGTGCTCGCGAGCAGTACTTC.

This clone was recorded a few times. This chain links TRBV14 with TRBJ1-2; TRBD1 agrees at 8 bases. The V gene's germline CDR1 is SGHDN and CDR2 FVKESK. The trim removed 0 bases at V and 2 bases at J, leaving 2 bases unmatched. The CDR3 loop spans 15 amino acids. The CDR3 loop reads CASSQDTGGNYGYTF. The CDR3 coding sequence is TGTGCCAGCAGCCAAGATACAGGGGGGAACTATGGCTACACCTTC.

The chain is built from TRBV5-1 and TRBJ2-2; 7 bases map to TRBD1. Trimming cost V 3 bases and J 4 bases; bases outside gene matches: 6. Germline V gives CDR1 SGHRS, CDR2 YFSETQ. The CDR3 contains 15 residues. The CDR3 coding sequence is TGCGCCAGCAGCTCCGACAGGGTCGGCACCGGGGAGCTGTTTTTT. Its translation is CASSSDRVGTGELFF.

The V and J genes are TRBV7-9 and TRBJ2-4; no clear D gene. This CDR3 has 14 amino acids. Germline values: CDR1 SEHNR, CDR2 FQNEAQ (reference sequence). Trimming cost V 7 bases and J 7 bases, with 17 bases left between them. The CDR3 bases are TGTGCCAGCACCCTTGCTGGACCTGAGAACATTCAGTACTTC. Translation: CASTLAGPENIQYF.

V is TRBV7-2 and J is TRBJ2-7; D may be TRBD2 (5 bases). V was pared by 1 base and J by 0 bases, with 10 bases between. Germline CDR1 and CDR2: SGHTA and FQGNSA. This CDR3 region has 15 residues. The CDR3 sequence: CASSLEPGSSYEQYF. The CDR3 nucleotides read TGTGCCAGCAGCTTAGAGCCGGGGAGCTCCTACGAGCAGTACTTC.

The chain carries TRBV18 and TRBJ1-4, with D possibly TRBD1 on 5 matching bases. Trimming pared 3 bases from V and 8 bases from J, leaving 16 bases between. Per the germline V gene, CDR1 is KGHSH and CDR2 is LQKENI. This CDR3 region has 15 residues. The CDR3 loop reads CASSPQGVGLEKLFF. DNA for the CDR3: TGTGCCAGCTCACCCCAGGGTGTAGGCTTGGAAAAACTGTTTTTT.

The J gene is TRBJ1-4, the V gene TRBV19; possibly TRBD1 for D (6 bases). V lost 3 bases and J lost 10, with 9 bases in between. The germline CDR1 and CDR2 sequences are LNHDA and SQIVND (reference sequence). This CDR3 region has 12 residues. In DNA, the CDR3 is TGTGCCAGTAGTATGGGGGCAGGAAAACTGTTTTTT. Its protein is CASSMGAGKLFF.

There are a few counts of this clone. V is TRBV11-2 and J is TRBJ1-2, with TRBD1 as a possible D gene (6 bases). CDR1 is SGHAT, CDR2 FQNNGV, per germline. This CDR3 is built from 13 residues. V was trimmed by 3 bases and J by 6 bases, leaving 11 bases between them. CDR3 sequence reads: CASSLDRINGYTF. The CDR3 DNA is TGTGCCAGCAGCTTGGACAGAATCAATGGCTACACCTTC.

This chain links TRBV5-1 with TRBJ2-1, with TRBD2 matching 9 bases. Trimming removed 1 base from V and 4 bases from J; junction bases left unmatched: 9. This CDR3 is 17 amino acids long. Germline assignment: CDR1 SGHRS and CDR2 YFSETQ. The chain's CDR3 is CASSLPQGAGGYNEQFF. CDR3 coding DNA: TGCGCCAGCAGCTTGCCCCAAGGAGCGGGGGGATACAATGAGCAGTTCTTC.